This T cell receptor beta chain was profiled in a study of cytomegalovirus exposure and HLA in healthy donors. This clone occurred a few times. Vbeta (60) and Jbeta (13) primers were used in the PCR. Method: immunoSEQ multiplex PCR; TCRdb's copy keeps in-frame clones and lacks some. In the table there are 87,000 or so clones, approximately 77% of which are singletons. The CDR3 runs 13 residues. Trimming shortened V by 5 bases and J by 2 bases, and 9 bases separated the two germline ends. Germline V lookup: CDR1 LNHDA, CDR2 SQIVND (reference sequence). This chain links TRBV19 with TRBJ1-1; D unclear. The receptor was isolated from a woman in her 40s in good health and CMV-seronegative. Sequencing input: PBMCs. CDR3 loop: CASSVNRNTEAFF. In DNA, the CDR3 is TGTGCCAGTAGTGTCAACAGAAACACTGAAGCTTTCTTT. The variable domain in full, completed from reference TRBV19 and TRBJ1-1, reads DGGITQSPKYLFRKEGQNVTLSCEQNLNHDAMYWYRQDPGQGLRLIYYSQIVNDFQKGDIAEGYSVSREKKESFPLTVTSAQKNPTAFYLCASSVNRNTEAFFGQGTRLTVV.